This is a list of T cell receptor beta chains from one sample in a study of cytomegalovirus exposure and HLA in healthy donors. Only in-frame clones appear in the TCRdb table, and some are missing; sequencing was by immunoSEQ multiplex PCR. The table has roughly 180,000 clones, approximately 86% seen once; the top ten hold around 7.2%. Sequencing input: PBMCs. These receptor sequences come from a man aged 25 to 40 in good health and CMV-seropositive. The CDR3 runs from the conserved cysteine through the conserved F or W. Fields, in order: J gene, V gene, CDR3 protein.

J gene: TRBJ2-7; V gene: TRBV5-1; CDR3 protein: CASSLEGGNVDEQYF
J gene: TRBJ1-1; V gene: TRBV6-5; CDR3 protein: CASSYSTEAFF
J gene: TRBJ2-7; V gene: TRBV28; CDR3 protein: CASSLGRPGEQYF
J gene: TRBJ1-4; V gene: TRBV18; CDR3 protein: CASSPSGGPGEKLFF
J gene: TRBJ1-1; V gene: TRBV7-3; CDR3 protein: CASSFRATEAFF
J gene: TRBJ1-2; V gene: TRBV28; CDR3 protein: CASSSQGTDYGYTF
J gene: TRBJ2-1; V gene: TRBV11-3; CDR3 protein: CASSQNNEQFF
J gene: TRBJ1-5; V gene: TRBV7-9; CDR3 protein: CASSPESNQPQHF
J gene: TRBJ2-3; V gene: TRBV5-1; CDR3 protein: CASSWTSGSLTDTQYF
J gene: TRBJ2-5; V gene: TRBV5-1; CDR3 protein: CASSFSPQETQYF
J gene: TRBJ1-5; V gene: TRBV19; CDR3 protein: CASSTGVLRQPQHF
J gene: TRBJ1-2; V gene: TRBV23-1; CDR3 protein: CASTRPYGYTF
J gene: TRBJ2-7; V gene: TRBV19; CDR3 protein: CASSIDLGRGPTYEQYF
J gene: TRBJ2-1; V gene: TRBV28; CDR3 protein: CASTPRLGGGFF
J gene: TRBJ2-7; V gene: TRBV2; CDR3 protein: CASSVVLYEQYF
J gene: TRBJ1-6; V gene: TRBV4-1; CDR3 protein: CASSQAPQRGVGGSPLHF
J gene: TRBJ1-1; V gene: TRBV9; CDR3 protein: CASSMGLQGPEAFF
J gene: TRBJ1-2; V gene: TRBV7-3; CDR3 protein: CASLGVAIASRGGQGGYTF
J gene: TRBJ2-3; V gene: TRBV6-6; CDR3 protein: CASSLAGGLTDTQYF
J gene: TRBJ2-7; V gene: TRBV13; CDR3 protein: CASSLTGEQYF
J gene: TRBJ2-2; V gene: TRBV13; CDR3 protein: CASSLSGGELFF
J gene: TRBJ2-1; V gene: TRBV7-9; CDR3 protein: CASSLGGREDPNEQFF
J gene: TRBJ2-5; V gene: TRBV28; CDR3 protein: CASSSYTGGEYF
J gene: TRBJ2-2; V gene: TRBV7-6; CDR3 protein: CASSLGGSGELFF
J gene: TRBJ2-7; V gene: TRBV7-9; CDR3 protein: CASSFGPTSYEQYF
J gene: TRBJ2-7; V gene: TRBV11-3; CDR3 protein: CASSSGHNANEQYF
J gene: TRBJ2-3; V gene: TRBV27; CDR3 protein: CASRTGGPTQYF
J gene: TRBJ1-1; V gene: TRBV11-3; CDR3 protein: CASSFNLNTEAFF
J gene: TRBJ2-3; V gene: TRBV29-1; CDR3 protein: CSVPGQATDTQYF
J gene: TRBJ2-7; V gene: TRBV19; CDR3 protein: CASSMGQGGSYEQYF
J gene: TRBJ2-1; V gene: TRBV11-2; CDR3 protein: CASSFQGSAEQFF
J gene: TRBJ2-7; V gene: TRBV4-1; CDR3 protein: CASSQPLAGRSYEQYF
J gene: TRBJ2-3; V gene: TRBV7-3; CDR3 protein: CASGGTSTDTQYF
J gene: TRBJ2-7; V gene: TRBV28; CDR3 protein: CASNPGGPYEQYF
J gene: TRBJ2-7; V gene: TRBV2; CDR3 protein: CASSLASGTGSGEQYF
J gene: TRBJ2-7; V gene: TRBV30; CDR3 protein: CAWSITGDQQYF
J gene: TRBJ1-2; V gene: TRBV29-1; CDR3 protein: CSVDDRGGHGYTF
J gene: TRBJ1-5; V gene: TRBV7-9; CDR3 protein: CASSSSSGVLGWPQHF
J gene: TRBJ2-5; V gene: TRBV13; CDR3 protein: CASSSHGAQETQYF